The 13 T cell receptor beta chains listed next were all sequenced from one sample in a study of technical replicates of blood from a handful of donors. This table comes from immunoSEQ multiplex PCR, and its TCRdb copy is limited to in-frame clones, with some not included. This table has about 75,000 clones, approximately 90% appearing once. Input material: T cells isolated from PBMCs. These receptors all stem from a human donor in good health.

The genes are TRBV10-3 and TRBJ1-2; D perhaps matches TRBD1 (6 bases). Looked up from germline, CDR1 is ENHRY and CDR2 is SYGVKD. V was shortened by 8 bases and J by 8 bases, with 33 bases between the two germline ends. The CDR3 loop spans 18 amino acids. CDR3 DNA sequence: TGTGCCATCGCTAACCCTCAGGACAGTATCCAGGCCTTGAGAGGCTACACCTTC. It specifies CAIANPQDSIQALRGYTF.

The chain recombines TRBV5-1 with TRBJ2-1, with D possibly being TRBD2 (5 bases). Trimming removed 3 bases at V and 0 bases at J, with 10 bases between. This CDR3 comprises 15 residues. The germline gives CDR1 SGHRS, CDR2 YFSETQ. The CDR3 DNA reads as TGCGCCAGCAGCTCAAGGGAGCCCTCCTACAATGAGCAGTTCTTC. Translated, it gives CASSSREPSYNEQFF. Supplemented by reference TRBV5-1 and TRBJ2-1, the full variable domain reads KAGVTQTPRYLIKTRGQQVTLSCSPISGHRSVSWYQQTPGQGLQFLFEYFSETQRNKGNFPGRFSGRQFSNSRSEMNVSTLELGDSALYLCASSSREPSYNEQFFGPGTRLTVL.

This chain joins TRBV5-6 and TRBJ2-7, with 8 nucleotides matching TRBD1. The CDR3 spans 15 residues. V was pared by 5 bases and J by 2 bases, with 9 bases of the junction left unmatched. Germline loops: CDR1 SGHDT, CDR2 YYEEEE. For the CDR3, the DNA is TGTGCCAGCAGTCACGGACAGGGAGGCGCCTACGAGCAGTACTTC. It encodes CASSHGQGGAYEQYF. The full variable domain, its missing parts supplied by reference TRBV5-6 and TRBJ2-7, is DAGVTQSPTHLIKTRGQQVTLRCSPKSGHDTVSWYQQALGQGPQFIFQYYEEEERQRGNFPDRFSGHQFPNYSSELNVNALLLGDSALYLCASSHGQGGAYEQYFGPGTRLTVT.

This clone was observed a single time. The chain uses TRBV6-6 and TRBJ1-1; 7 bases are shared with TRBD1. V was pared by 0 bases and J by 8 bases, with 12 bases of the junction left unmatched. Germline CDR1 and CDR2: MNHNY and SVGAGI (reference sequence). The CDR3 has 16 amino acids. In nucleotides, the CDR3 is TGTGCCAGCAGTTACTCTGGCGCAGGGGGTCTTGCAGAAGCTTTCTTT. Translated: CASSYSGAGGLAEAFF.

With respect to this clone: Other DNA sequences in this specimen translate into the identical CDR3. V usage is TRBV19 and J usage is TRBJ1-5; 9 nucleotides line up with TRBD1. The CDR3 is made up of 13 amino acids. The trim removed 6 bases at V and 4 bases at J, leaving 1 base unmatched. CDR1 LNHDA and CDR2 SQIVND come from the germline V gene (reference sequence). CDR3 coding DNA: TGTGCCAGTAGGGGACAGGGAAATCAGCCCCAGCATTTT. The encoded protein is CASRGQGNQPQHF.

For the CDR3, the DNA is TGTGCCAGCAGTCTGACAGGGGGCTCTTACGGTGGCTACACCTTC. It translates to CASSLTGGSYGGYTF. V usage is TRBV27 and J usage is TRBJ1-2; TRBD1 aligns across 10 bases. CDR3 length: 15 amino acids. The V segment lost 5 bases and the J segment 7 bases; nucleotides outside the gene matches: 10. Germline CDR1 and CDR2: MNHEY and SMNVEV (reference sequence).

V is TRBV6-5 and J is TRBJ2-1; 8 bases are a match to TRBD1. V trimming: 1 base; J trimming: 8 bases; junction bases outside the gene matches: 4. Per the germline V gene, CDR1 is MNHEY and CDR2 is SVGAGI. This CDR3 spans 14 amino acids. The CDR3 DNA is TGTGCCAGCAGTTACTATCAGGGACAGGATGAGCAGTTCTTC. Its translation: CASSYYQGQDEQFF.

This chain joins TRBV19 and TRBJ1-5, with D possibly matching TRBD1 (6 bases). Germline CDR1 is LNHDA and CDR2 is SQIVND (reference sequence). The CDR3 has 15 residues. Trimming removed 3 bases at V and 4 bases at J, with 13 bases between. CDR3 protein: CASSIWTARNQPQHF. CDR3 coding DNA: TGTGCCAGTAGTATTTGGACAGCTCGTAATCAGCCCCAGCATTTT.

This chain joins TRBV6-5 and TRBJ2-3; D remains ambiguous. The germline V gene encodes CDR1 MNHEY and CDR2 SVGAGI. V was shortened by 6 bases and J by 4 bases, with 8 bases between the two germline ends. The CDR3 extends over 12 amino acids. CDR3 bases: TGTGCCAGCAGCCGAGTCCCAGATACGCAGTATTTT. The encoded protein is CASSRVPDTQYF.

The gene calls are TRBV19 and TRBJ2-7; D is unresolved. Germline V gene sequence: CDR1 LNHDA, CDR2 SQIVND (reference sequence). The CDR3 sequence is 14 residues long. With 9 bases removed from V and 5 bases from J, the gap between germline ends came to 20 bases. The CDR3 sequence is CASTTTVSSNEQYF. DNA for the CDR3: TGTGCCAGCACTACGACGGTGTCCAGTAACGAGCAGTACTTC.

V gene TRBV12-5 combines with J gene TRBJ1-3; TRBD1 aligns across 9 bases. V dropped 6 bases and J dropped 0; count of bases not matched to a gene: 6. The germline V gene encodes CDR1 LGHNT and CDR2 FRNRAP. This CDR3 spans 16 amino acids. The DNA for the CDR3 is TGTGCTAGTGGCCCCGGGACAGGGATCTCTGGAAACACCATATATTTT. Protein sequence: CASGPGTGISGNTIYF.

The chain is built from TRBV5-6 and TRBJ1-5, with D uncertain. Per germline, CDR1 SGHDT and CDR2 YYEEEE. The CDR3 runs to 16 residues. V was cut by 4 bases and J by 1 base, with 15 bases left in between. CDR3 in amino acids: CASSQTVAYSNQPQHF. CDR3 bases: TGTGCCAGCAGCCAAACAGTCGCGTACAGCAATCAGCCCCAGCATTTT.

This chain connects TRBV5-1 to TRBJ1-1; D gene uncertain. CDR3 length: 15 residues. Germline assignment: CDR1 SGHRS and CDR2 YFSETQ. The germline V and J ends were trimmed by 4 bases and 2 bases, with 15 bases remaining between them. CDR3 protein: CASSLWSGGNTEAFF. CDR3 in DNA: TGCGCCAGCAGCCTCTGGTCAGGAGGTAACACTGAAGCTTTCTTT.